These T cell receptor beta chains were read from a single sample in a study of CD8+ T cells in alopecia areata. Clones were read by immunoSEQ multiplex PCR, and TCRdb kept only the in-frame ones, dropping some. The table includes 120,000 or so clones, 58% detected once. Sequencing used CD8+ T cells sorted from blood, obtained at week 4, from a patient treated with tofacitinib. The receptor set was obtained from a human donor with alopecia areata. CDR3s include the opening cysteine and the closing phenylalanine or tryptophan. The D gene is left open where the match is weak. Part of the rows lack a size; the others show once, few, many or a class for expanded clones.

d_call	j_call	clone_size	v_call	cdr3_aa	cdr3_nt
NA	TRBJ2-7	NA	TRBV29-1	CSAEVGLEQYF	TGCAGCGCCGAGGTAGGGTTGGAGCAGTACTTC
NA	TRBJ2-1	NA	TRBV13	CASSKDWEQFF	TGTGCCAGCAGCAAGGACTGGGAGCAGTTCTTC
TRBD2	TRBJ2-7	NA	TRBV29-1	CSVVTSGGEQYF	TGCAGCGTAGTGACTAGCGGGGGCGAGCAGTACTTC
NA	TRBJ2-7	NA	TRBV7-9	CASSLTQGHEQYF	TGTGCCAGCAGCTTAACTCAAGGTCACGAGCAGTACTTC
NA	TRBJ1-1	NA	TRBV9	CASSVGDTEAFF	TGTGCCAGCAGCGTGGGAGACACTGAAGCTTTCTTT
NA	TRBJ1-1	NA	TRBV29-1	CSAGGGTEAFF	TGCAGCGCCGGAGGCGGGACTGAAGCTTTCTTT
NA	TRBJ2-3	NA	TRBV29-1	CSFVSLYFGPDTQYF	TGCAGCTTCGTTTCCCTCTATTTTGGTCCAGATACGCAGTATTTT
TRBD1	TRBJ2-2	NA	TRBV30	CASVLPRPDRGGTGELFF	TGTGCCTCGGTCTTACCCCGCCCGGACAGGGGAGGCACCGGGGAGCTGTTTTTT
NA	TRBJ1-2	NA	TRBV30	CAWSSPGDYTF	TGTGCCTGGAGCAGCCCCGGGGACTACACCTTC
NA	TRBJ1-4	NA	TRBV30	CAWSASLNEKLFF	TGTGCCTGGAGTGCTTCCCTTAATGAAAAACTGTTTTTT
NA	TRBJ2-6	NA	TRBV19	CASSPGPGWANVLTF	TGTGCCAGTAGTCCCGGCCCTGGCTGGGCCAACGTCCTGACTTTC
TRBD2	TRBJ2-3	NA	TRBV7-9	CASSLASGATDTQYF	TGTGCCAGCAGCTTAGCGAGCGGGGCCACAGATACGCAGTATTTT
TRBD1	TRBJ1-6	NA	TRBV30	CAWSLGQTGYNSPLHF	TGTGCCTGGAGCCTTGGACAGACAGGGTATAATTCACCCCTCCACTTT
TRBD1	TRBJ2-1	NA	TRBV19	CASSSGQAAEQFF	TGTGCCAGTAGTTCAGGACAGGCGGCGGAGCAGTTCTTC
TRBD1	TRBJ2-7	once	TRBV7-3	CASRSTGAYEQYF	TGTGCCAGCAGGTCGACAGGGGCCTACGAGCAGTACTTC
NA	TRBJ2-7	NA	TRBV29-1	CSVWDNYEQYF	TGCAGCGTTTGGGACAACTACGAGCAGTACTTC
NA	TRBJ1-2	NA	TRBV30	CALNMANYGYTF	TGTGCCTTAAACATGGCCAACTATGGCTACACCTTC
TRBD1	TRBJ2-1	NA	TRBV30	CASTGDIYNEQFF	TGTGCCTCCACAGGGGATATCTACAATGAGCAGTTCTTC
NA	TRBJ2-2	NA	TRBV29-1	CSVEQGGTGELFF	TGCAGCGTTGAACAGGGCGGGACCGGGGAGCTGTTTTTT
NA	TRBJ2-1	NA	TRBV7-9	CASSLAGRDEQFF	TGTGCCAGCAGCTTAGCAGGTCGGGATGAGCAGTTCTTC
NA	TRBJ1-4	NA	TRBV27	CASSPGTDVKLFF	TGTGCCAGCAGTCCAGGGACGGATGTGAAACTGTTTTTT
NA	TRBJ2-6	NA	TRBV30	CAWSVGQGGANVLTF	TGTGCCTGGAGTGTGGGGCAGGGTGGGGCCAACGTCCTGACTTTC
NA	TRBJ2-1	NA	TRBV6-1	CAGRMGSGPYNEQFF	TGTGCCGGAAGAATGGGGTCGGGCCCCTACAATGAGCAGTTCTTC
TRBD1	TRBJ1-4	NA	TRBV30	CAWRLTGTGSKLFF	TGTGCCTGGAGGCTAACCGGGACAGGGTCAAAACTGTTTTTT
NA	TRBJ2-1	NA	TRBV27	CASSQGGHDNEQFF	TGTGCCAGCAGCCAGGGGGGTCACGACAATGAGCAGTTCTTC
NA	TRBJ1-4	NA	TRBV5-6	CASSLLSGELFF	TGTGCCAGCAGCTTGCTGAGTGGGGAACTGTTTTTT
NA	TRBJ2-7	NA	TRBV7-9	CASSLGTYEQYF	TGTGCCAGCAGCTTAGGGACCTACGAGCAGTACTTC
NA	TRBJ1-2	NA	TRBV28	CASTLWGEDGYTF	TGTGCCAGCACCTTGTGGGGCGAGGATGGCTACACCTTC
TRBD1	TRBJ2-7	NA	TRBV29-1	CSVGFGDRGSKSYEQYF	TGCAGCGTTGGTTTTGGGGACAGGGGATCCAAATCCTACGAGCAGTACTTC
NA	TRBJ1-4	few	TRBV5-6	CASSSVLGGIELFF	TGTGCCAGCAGCTCCGTACTTGGAGGGATTGAACTGTTTTTT
NA	TRBJ2-7	NA	TRBV29-1	CSALASVYEQYF	TGCAGCGCCCTGGCCAGCGTGTACGAGCAGTACTTC
NA	TRBJ2-7	NA	TRBV13	CASSSGQWGEQYF	TGTGCCAGCAGCTCCGGACAGTGGGGCGAGCAGTACTTC
NA	TRBJ2-7	NA	TRBV30	CAWGRDTYEQYF	TGTGCCTGGGGTAGGGACACCTACGAGCAGTACTTC
TRBD1	TRBJ1-2	NA	TRBV29-1	CSDRTGRNYGYTF	TGCAGCGATCGGACAGGGCGTAATTATGGCTACACCTTC
NA	TRBJ2-5	NA	TRBV11-2	CASLPQAQGKETQYF	TGTGCCAGCCTGCCCCAGGCACAGGGCAAAGAGACCCAGTACTTC
NA	TRBJ1-2	NA	TRBV10-3	CAISAPEENYGYTF	TGTGCCATCAGTGCCCCTGAGGAAAACTATGGCTACACCTTC
NA	TRBJ1-4	NA	TRBV5-1	CASSWTVNEKLFF	TGCGCCAGCAGCTGGACAGTTAATGAAAAACTGTTTTTT
TRBD1	TRBJ1-2	NA	TRBV29-1	CSVGTEETNYGYTF	TGCAGCGTAGGGACAGAAGAGACTAACTATGGCTACACCTTC
NA	TRBJ2-3	NA	TRBV30	CAWSVLDATDTQYF	TGTGCCTGGAGTGTATTAGATGCCACAGATACGCAGTATTTT
NA	TRBJ2-6	few	TRBV29-1	CSVEADSLSGANVLTF	TGCAGCGTTGAGGCCGACAGCCTCTCTGGGGCCAACGTCCTGACTTTC
TRBD1	TRBJ1-2	NA	TRBV29-1	CSVEDRSNYGYTF	TGCAGCGTTGAGGACAGGTCGAACTATGGCTACACCTTC
NA	TRBJ2-5	few	TRBV5-1	CASSSWDSEETQYF	TGCGCCAGCAGCTCCTGGGACTCTGAAGAGACCCAGTACTTC
NA	TRBJ1-2	NA	TRBV5-1	CASSSSGTEGSVYGYTF	TGCGCCAGCAGCTCCTCCGGGACGGAAGGGAGTGTCTATGGCTACACCTTC
NA	TRBJ1-3	NA	TRBV6-6	CASGGGNTIYF	TGTGCCAGCGGGGGCGGAAACACCATATATTTT
NA	TRBJ2-1	NA	TRBV5-1	CASSPEGNEQFF	TGCGCCAGCAGCCCGGAGGGCAATGAGCAGTTCTTC
TRBD1	TRBJ1-2	once	TRBV29-1	CSVEDRQGATPVRGYTF	TGCAGCGTTGAAGATCGCCAGGGGGCAACGCCAGTGAGAGGCTACACCTTC
TRBD1	TRBJ2-7	NA	TRBV6-5	CASSWDRGSSYEQYF	TGTGCCAGCAGTTGGGACAGGGGGAGCTCCTACGAGCAGTACTTC
NA	TRBJ2-3	NA	TRBV9	CASSVGQISTDTQYF	TGTGCCAGCAGCGTAGGGCAGATCAGCACAGATACGCAGTATTTT